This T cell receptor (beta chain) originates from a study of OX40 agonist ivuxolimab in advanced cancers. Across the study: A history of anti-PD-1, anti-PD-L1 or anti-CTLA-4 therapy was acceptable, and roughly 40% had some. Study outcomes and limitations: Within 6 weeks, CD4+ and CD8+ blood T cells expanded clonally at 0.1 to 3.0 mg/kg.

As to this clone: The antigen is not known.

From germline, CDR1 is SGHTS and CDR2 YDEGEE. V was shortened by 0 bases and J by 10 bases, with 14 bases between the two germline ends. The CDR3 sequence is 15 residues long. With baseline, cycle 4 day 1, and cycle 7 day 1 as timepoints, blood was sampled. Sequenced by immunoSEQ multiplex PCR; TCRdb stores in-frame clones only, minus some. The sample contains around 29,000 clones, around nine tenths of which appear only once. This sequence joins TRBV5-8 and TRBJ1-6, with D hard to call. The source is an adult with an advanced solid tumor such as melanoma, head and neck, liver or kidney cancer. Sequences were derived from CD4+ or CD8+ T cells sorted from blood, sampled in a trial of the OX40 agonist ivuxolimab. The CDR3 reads CASSLAWVSTSPLHF. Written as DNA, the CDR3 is TGTGCCAGCAGCTTGGCGTGGGTCTCTACCTCACCCCTCCACTTT.